This T cell receptor beta chain was recorded in a study of regulatory T cells in long-lasting Graves disease. Overall study context: Persistent cases were those of Graves' disease that involved over 5 years of antithyroid drugs with positive TSH receptor antibodies.

The V gene lost 6 bases and the J gene lost 0 bases, with 14 bases spanning the gap. This CDR3 comprises 15 residues. Germline CDR1 and CDR2: SGHAT and FQNNGV. This clonotype was counted ten times or more. TCR beta libraries were built with iRepertoire HTBI primers and Arm-PCR of CDR3 regions. In TCRdb, the multiplex PCR reads were re-called with MiXCR into one record per CDR3 protein. Counted here are some 440,000 distinct CDR3 sequences, around 21% occurring once; the ten biggest clones make up approximately 8%. Time point specified: persistent/refractory GD, antithyroid drugs over 5 years with positive TRAb. After RNA was extracted from PBMCs, the TCR library was made from it. Patients of an endocrinology department in Xi'an, China, were included.

Sequencing was performed on peripheral blood mononuclear cells (PBMCs), taken when the disease was refractory, from a patient treated with antithyroid drugs. The genes are TRBV11-2 and TRBJ1-1; D unclear. The clonotype was recovered from a female donor with Graves disease. The CDR3 sequence: CASRSTSGMNTEAFF. CDR3 bases: TGTGCCAGCAGGTCCACCTCGGGGATGAACACTGAAGCTTTCTTT.